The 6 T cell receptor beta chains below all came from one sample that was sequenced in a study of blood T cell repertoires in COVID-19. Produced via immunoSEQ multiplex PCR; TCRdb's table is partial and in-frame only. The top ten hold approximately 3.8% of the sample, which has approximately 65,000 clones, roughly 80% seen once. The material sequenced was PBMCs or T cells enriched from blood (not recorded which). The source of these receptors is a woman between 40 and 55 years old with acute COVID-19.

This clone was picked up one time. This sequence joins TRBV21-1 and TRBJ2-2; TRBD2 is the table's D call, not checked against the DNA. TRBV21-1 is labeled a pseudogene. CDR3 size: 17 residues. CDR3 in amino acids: CASSHEGLAGYTGELFF. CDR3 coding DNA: TGTGCCAGCAGTCACGAAGGACTAGCGGGATACACCGGGGAGCTGTTTTTT.

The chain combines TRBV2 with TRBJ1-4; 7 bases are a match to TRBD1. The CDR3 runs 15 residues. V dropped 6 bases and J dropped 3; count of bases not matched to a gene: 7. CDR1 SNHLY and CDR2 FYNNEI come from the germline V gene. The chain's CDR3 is CASRTTGAANEKLFF. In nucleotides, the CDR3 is TGTGCCAGCAGGACTACAGGGGCGGCTAATGAAAAACTGTTTTTT.

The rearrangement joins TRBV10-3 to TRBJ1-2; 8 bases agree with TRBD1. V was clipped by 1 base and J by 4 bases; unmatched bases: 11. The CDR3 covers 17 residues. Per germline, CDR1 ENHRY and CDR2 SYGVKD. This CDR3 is CAISEYSPTGALYGYTF. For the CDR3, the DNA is TGTGCCATCAGTGAGTACTCCCCGACAGGGGCCCTCTATGGCTACACCTTC.

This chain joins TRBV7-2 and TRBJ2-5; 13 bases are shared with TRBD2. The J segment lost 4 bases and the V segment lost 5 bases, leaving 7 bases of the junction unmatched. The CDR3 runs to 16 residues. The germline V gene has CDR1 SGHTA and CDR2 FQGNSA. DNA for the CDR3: TGTGCCAGCAGCGCTAGGGGACTAGCGGGGATAGAGACCCAGTACTTC. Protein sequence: CASSARGLAGIETQYF.

The CDR3 DNA is TGTGCCAGCACTGAAGGGGTAGGAGAAAAACTGTTTTTT. It is translated as CASTEGVGEKLFF. The chain has TRBV28 and TRBJ1-4; possible D gene TRBD1, 5 bases. Germline assignment: CDR1 MDHEN and CDR2 SYDVKM. V was clipped by 7 bases and J by 8 bases, with 14 bases between them. The CDR3 is 13 amino acids.

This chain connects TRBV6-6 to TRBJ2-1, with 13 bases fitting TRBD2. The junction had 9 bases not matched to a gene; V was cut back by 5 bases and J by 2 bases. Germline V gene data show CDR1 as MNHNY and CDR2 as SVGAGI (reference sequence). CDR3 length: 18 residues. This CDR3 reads CASSQQLAGGLPYNEQFF. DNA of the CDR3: TGTGCCAGCAGTCAACAACTAGCGGGGGGGCTCCCCTACAATGAGCAGTTCTTC.